The 7 T cell receptor beta chains below come from one sample, sequenced in a study of human T cells and chemical hapten exposure. Sample time point: patch test 2, 6 weeks after DPC sensitization. Stated treatment: therapeutic diphenylcyclopropenone sensitization with weekly scalp DPC. TCRdb passed the RACE reads through MiXCR, listing each CDR3 protein once. The sample includes around 100,000 distinct CDR3 sequences, over 9.5% of them seen just once. Sequencing used whole blood, obtained in connection with sensitization to the hapten diphenylcyclopropenone (DPC). Every receptor here comes from a woman between 40 and 50 years old with alopecia areata. Some clones in this sample may be carry-over from other donors' samples.

This clonotype was counted many times. The chain uses TRBV7-9 and TRBJ2-5, with D uncertain. V lost 5 bases and J lost 2, with 9 bases in between. CDR3 length: 13 amino acids. CDR1 and CDR2 from the germline V gene are SEHNR and FQNEAQ (reference sequence). CDR3 sequence (DNA): TGTGCCAGCAGCGCAGCCCCTCAAGAGACCCAGTACTTC. It yields the protein CASSAAPQETQYF.

In its sample, this clonotype was seen many times. V usage is TRBV4-2 and J usage is TRBJ1-1, with TRBD1 as a possible D gene (5 bases). This CDR3 is built from 17 residues. The V gene lost 1 base and the J gene lost 4 bases, with 19 bases spanning the gap. Germline CDR1 is LGHNA and CDR2 is YNFKEQ. This chain's CDR3 is CASSQGPGASGPTEAFF. For the CDR3, the DNA is TGTGCCAGCAGCCAAGGTCCTGGAGCCTCGGGGCCCACTGAAGCTTTCTTT.

This rearrangement joins TRBV7-3 to TRBJ1-6; D might be TRBD1 (6 bases). Germline CDR1 is SGHTA and CDR2 is FQGTGA. The V and J ends lost 4 bases and 7 bases respectively, with 8 bases between them. The CDR3 consists of 13 residues. In DNA form, the CDR3 reads TGTGCCAGCAGCTCGACAGGAAATTCACCCCTCCACTTT. Its protein is CASSSTGNSPLHF.

This clonotype has more than one count but fewer than ten. CDR3 sequence reads: CASSFLTGSGSYNSPLHF. CDR3 coding DNA: TGTGCCAGCAGCTTCCTGACAGGGTCGGGCTCCTATAATTCACCCCTCCACTTT. The chain uses TRBV11-2 and TRBJ1-6; 7 nucleotides align to TRBD1. CDR1 and CDR2 (germline): SGHAT, FQNNGV. This CDR3 is built from 18 residues. J lost 0 bases, V lost 3 bases, and 8 bases had no gene match.

The V and J genes are TRBV7-6 and TRBJ2-5; D remains ambiguous. Germline-derived CDR1 and CDR2 are SGHVS and FNYEAQ. CDR3 length: 15 residues. Trimming removed 1 base from V and 4 bases from J, with 13 bases in between. The CDR3 protein is CASSLGNSWAETQYF. The CDR3 DNA reads TGTGCCAGCAGCTTAGGAAACAGCTGGGCAGAGACCCAGTACTTC.

This clonotype was detected only a few times. This chain joins TRBV7-6 and TRBJ2-6; D might be TRBD1 (6 bases). CDR3 length: 14 residues. Germline V gene sequence: CDR1 SGHVS, CDR2 FNYEAQ. V gave up 5 bases and J gave up 4 bases, with 9 bases separating them. The CDR3 DNA is TGTGCCAGCAGCCTCGGACAGGGGGCCAACGTCCTGACTTTC. Translating gives CASSLGQGANVLTF.

The chain joins TRBV7-9 to TRBJ1-6, with a tentative D call TRBD1 (5 bases). Trimming took 1 base from V and 7 from J, leaving 8 bases between them. The CDR3 spans 14 residues. Germline V gene lookup returns CDR1 SEHNR and CDR2 FQNEAQ (reference sequence). The CDR3 DNA is TGTGCCAGCAGCTTAGGGGGGAGCAATTCACCCCTCCACTTT. It translates to CASSLGGSNSPLHF.